Included here is one T cell receptor beta chain sequence, with context. Data came from immunoSEQ multiplex PCR; TCRdb stores just in-frame clones and leaves some out. Of under 350,000 clones detected, about 86% appear once; the ten largest clones hold 3.5% to 4.5%. The germline V gene encodes CDR1 SGHTA and CDR2 FQGNSA. V was shortened by 4 bases and J by 7 bases, with 12 bases between the two germline ends. The CDR3 is 13 amino acids. The entry originates in a study of blood T cell repertoires in COVID-19. Source material: PBMCs or T cells enriched from blood (not recorded which). The clonotype was recovered from a woman between 40 and 50 years old with acute COVID-19. The chain uses TRBV7-2 and TRBJ2-3; possible D gene TRBD1, 5 bases. This CDR3 reads CASSSSGIHTQYF. As DNA, the CDR3 is TGTGCCAGCAGCTCCTCAGGGATCCATACGCAGTATTTT.